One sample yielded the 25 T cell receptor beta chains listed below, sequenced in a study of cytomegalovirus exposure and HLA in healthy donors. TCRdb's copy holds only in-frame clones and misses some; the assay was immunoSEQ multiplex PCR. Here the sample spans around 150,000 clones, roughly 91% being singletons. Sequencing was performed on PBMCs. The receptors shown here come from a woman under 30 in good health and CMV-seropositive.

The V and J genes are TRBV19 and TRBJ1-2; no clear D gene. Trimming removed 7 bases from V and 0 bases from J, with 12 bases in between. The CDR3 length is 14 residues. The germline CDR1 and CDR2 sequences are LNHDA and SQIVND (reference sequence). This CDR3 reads CASTEQISNYGYTF. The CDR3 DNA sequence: TGTGCCAGTACCGAACAGATTTCTAACTATGGCTACACCTTC.

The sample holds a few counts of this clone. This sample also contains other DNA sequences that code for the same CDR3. This chain's CDR3 is CASSDTSGSYNEQFF. The CDR3 bases are TGTGCCAGCAGTGACACTAGCGGGAGCTACAATGAGCAGTTCTTC. The chain carries TRBV6-4 and TRBJ2-1; 11 positions agree with TRBD2. V lost 2 bases and J lost 3; bases outside the gene matches: 0. This CDR3 contains 15 residues. From germline, CDR1 is MRHNA and CDR2 SNTAGT.

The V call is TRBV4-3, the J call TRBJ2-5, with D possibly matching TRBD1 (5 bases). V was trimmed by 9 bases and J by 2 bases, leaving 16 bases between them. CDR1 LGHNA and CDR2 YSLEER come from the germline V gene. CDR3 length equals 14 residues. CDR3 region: CASSLGVVQETQYF. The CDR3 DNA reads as TGCGCCAGTTCTTTAGGGGTGGTACAAGAGACCCAGTACTTC.

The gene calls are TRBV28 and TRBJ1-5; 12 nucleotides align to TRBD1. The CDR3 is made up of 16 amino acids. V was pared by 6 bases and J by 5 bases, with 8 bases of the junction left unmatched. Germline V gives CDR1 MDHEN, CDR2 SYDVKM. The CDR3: CASRAGTGGPYQPQHF. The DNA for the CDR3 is TGTGCCAGCAGAGCCGGGACAGGGGGCCCTTATCAGCCCCAGCATTTT.

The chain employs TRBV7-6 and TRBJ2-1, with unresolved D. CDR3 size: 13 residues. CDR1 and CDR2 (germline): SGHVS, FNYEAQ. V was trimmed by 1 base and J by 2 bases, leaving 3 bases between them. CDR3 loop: CASSLDTYNEQFF. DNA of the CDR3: TGTGCCAGCAGCTTAGATACCTACAATGAGCAGTTCTTC.

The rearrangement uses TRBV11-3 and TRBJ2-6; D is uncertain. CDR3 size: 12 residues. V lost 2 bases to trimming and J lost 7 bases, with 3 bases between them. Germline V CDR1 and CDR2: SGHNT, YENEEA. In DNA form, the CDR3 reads TGTGCCAGCAGCTTAACAGCCAACGTCCTGACTTTC. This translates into CASSLTANVLTF.

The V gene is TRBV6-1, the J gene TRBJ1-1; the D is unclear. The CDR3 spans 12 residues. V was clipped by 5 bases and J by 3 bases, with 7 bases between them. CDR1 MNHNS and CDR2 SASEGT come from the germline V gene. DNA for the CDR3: TGTGCCAGCAGTCACAGACACACTGAAGCTTTCTTT. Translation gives CASSHRHTEAFF.

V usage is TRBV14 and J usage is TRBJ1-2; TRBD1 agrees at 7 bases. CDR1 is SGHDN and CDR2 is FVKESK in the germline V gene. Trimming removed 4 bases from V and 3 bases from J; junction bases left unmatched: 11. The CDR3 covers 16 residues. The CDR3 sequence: CASSPYRDSKHYGYTF. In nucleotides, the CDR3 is TGTGCCAGCAGCCCCTACAGGGACAGCAAACACTATGGCTACACCTTC.

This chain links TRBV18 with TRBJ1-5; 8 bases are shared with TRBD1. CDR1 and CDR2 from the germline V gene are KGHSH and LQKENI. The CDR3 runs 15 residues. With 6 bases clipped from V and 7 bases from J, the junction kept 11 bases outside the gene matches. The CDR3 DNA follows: TGTGCCAGCTCTCAATCTAGGACAGGGCGGCAGCCCCAGCATTTT. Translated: CASSQSRTGRQPQHF.

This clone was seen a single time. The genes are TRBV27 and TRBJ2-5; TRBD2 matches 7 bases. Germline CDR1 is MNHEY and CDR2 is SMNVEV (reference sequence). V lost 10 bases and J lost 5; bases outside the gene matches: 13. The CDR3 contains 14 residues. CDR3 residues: CATQAHGGGETQYF. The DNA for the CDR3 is TGTGCCACCCAGGCCCACGGGGGAGGGGAGACCCAGTACTTC.

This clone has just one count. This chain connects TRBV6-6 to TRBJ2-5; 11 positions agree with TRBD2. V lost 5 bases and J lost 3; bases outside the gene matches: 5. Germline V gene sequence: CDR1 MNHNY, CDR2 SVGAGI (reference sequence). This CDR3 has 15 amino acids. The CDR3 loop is CASSKGLAGKETQYF. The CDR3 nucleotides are TGTGCCAGCAGTAAAGGACTAGCGGGTAAAGAGACCCAGTACTTC.

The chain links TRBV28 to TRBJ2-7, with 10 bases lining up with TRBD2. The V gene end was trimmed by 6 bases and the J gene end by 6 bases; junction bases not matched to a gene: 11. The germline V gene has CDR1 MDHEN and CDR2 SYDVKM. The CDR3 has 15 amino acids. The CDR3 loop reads CASSQSGRAKVEQYF. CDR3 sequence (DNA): TGTGCCAGCAGCCAGAGCGGGAGGGCCAAGGTCGAGCAGTACTTC.

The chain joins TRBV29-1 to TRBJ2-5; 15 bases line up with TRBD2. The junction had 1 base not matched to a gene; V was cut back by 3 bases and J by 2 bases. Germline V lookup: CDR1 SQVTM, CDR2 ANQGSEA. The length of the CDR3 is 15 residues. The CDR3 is CSVDGLAGGQETQYF. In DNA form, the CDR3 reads TGCAGCGTTGACGGACTAGCGGGAGGGCAAGAGACCCAGTACTTC.

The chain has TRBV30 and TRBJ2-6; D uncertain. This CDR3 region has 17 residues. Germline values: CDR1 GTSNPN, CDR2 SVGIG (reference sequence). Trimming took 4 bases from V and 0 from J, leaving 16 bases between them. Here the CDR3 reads CAWTPGRLSSGANVLTF. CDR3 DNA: TGTGCCTGGACCCCCGGCCGACTGAGCTCTGGGGCCAACGTCCTGACTTTC.

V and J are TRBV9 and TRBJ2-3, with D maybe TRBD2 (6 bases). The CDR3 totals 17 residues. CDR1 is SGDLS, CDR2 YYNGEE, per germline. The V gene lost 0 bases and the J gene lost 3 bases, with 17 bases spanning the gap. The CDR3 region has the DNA TGTGCCAGCAGCGTAGGGGTAGGGGAGGATCTTACAGATACGCAGTATTTT. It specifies CASSVGVGEDLTDTQYF. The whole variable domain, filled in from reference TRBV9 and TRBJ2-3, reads DSGVTQTPKHLITATGQRVTLRCSPRSGDLSVYWYQQSLDQGLQFLIQYYNGEERAKGNILERFSAQQFPDLHSELNLSSLELGDSALYFCASSVGVGEDLTDTQYFGPGTRLTVL.

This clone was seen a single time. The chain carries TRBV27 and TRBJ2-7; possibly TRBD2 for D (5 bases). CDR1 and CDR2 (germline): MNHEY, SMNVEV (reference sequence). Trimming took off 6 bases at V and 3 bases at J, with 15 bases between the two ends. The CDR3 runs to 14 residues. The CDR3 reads CASRKNSGSYEQYF. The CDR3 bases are TGTGCCAGCAGGAAAAACTCGGGAAGCTACGAGCAGTACTTC.

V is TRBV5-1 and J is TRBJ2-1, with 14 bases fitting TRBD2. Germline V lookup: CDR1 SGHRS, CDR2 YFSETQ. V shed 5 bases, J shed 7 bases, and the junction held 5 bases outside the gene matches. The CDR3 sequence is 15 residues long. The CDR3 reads CASSSGTSGSNEQFF. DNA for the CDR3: TGCGCCAGCAGTTCAGGGACTAGCGGGAGTAATGAGCAGTTCTTC.

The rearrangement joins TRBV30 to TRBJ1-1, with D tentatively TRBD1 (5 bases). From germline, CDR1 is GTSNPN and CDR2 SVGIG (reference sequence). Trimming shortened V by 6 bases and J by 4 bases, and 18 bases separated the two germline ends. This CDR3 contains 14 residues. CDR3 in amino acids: CACRTDSRITEAFF. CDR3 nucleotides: TGTGCCTGCCGTACCGACAGTAGGATCACTGAAGCTTTCTTT.

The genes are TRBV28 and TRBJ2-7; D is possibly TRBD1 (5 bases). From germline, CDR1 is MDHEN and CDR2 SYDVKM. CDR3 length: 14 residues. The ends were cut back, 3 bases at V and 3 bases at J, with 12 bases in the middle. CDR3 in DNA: TGTGCCAGCAGTTTTGGGCAGGGTAGCTACGAGCAGTACTTC. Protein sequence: CASSFGQGSYEQYF.

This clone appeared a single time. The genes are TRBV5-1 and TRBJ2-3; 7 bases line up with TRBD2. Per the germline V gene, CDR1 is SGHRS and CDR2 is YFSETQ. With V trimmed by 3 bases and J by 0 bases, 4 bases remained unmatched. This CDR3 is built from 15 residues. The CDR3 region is CASSWSGASTDTQYF. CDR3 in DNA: TGCGCCAGCAGCTGGAGCGGGGCAAGCACAGATACGCAGTATTTT.

CDR3 amino acids: CASSLGQYYEQYF. The CDR3 nucleotides are TGTGCCAGCAGCTTAGGACAGTACTACGAGCAGTACTTC. The chain couples TRBV7-2 to TRBJ2-7, with D tentatively TRBD1 (5 bases). Trimming pared 1 base from V and 3 bases from J, leaving 7 bases between. Per the germline V gene, CDR1 is SGHTA and CDR2 is FQGNSA. The CDR3 is made up of 13 amino acids.

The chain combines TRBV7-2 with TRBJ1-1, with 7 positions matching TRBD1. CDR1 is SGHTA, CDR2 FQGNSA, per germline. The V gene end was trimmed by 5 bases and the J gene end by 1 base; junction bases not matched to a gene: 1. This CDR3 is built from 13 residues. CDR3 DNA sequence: TGTGCCAGCAGCCGACAGGGGAACACTGAAGCTTTCTTT. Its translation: CASSRQGNTEAFF.

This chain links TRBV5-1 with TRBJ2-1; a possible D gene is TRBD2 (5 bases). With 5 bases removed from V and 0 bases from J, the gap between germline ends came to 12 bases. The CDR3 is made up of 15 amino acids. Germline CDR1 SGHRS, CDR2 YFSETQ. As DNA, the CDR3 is TGCGCCAGCAGAGAGGACGGGAACTCCTACAATGAGCAGTTCTTC. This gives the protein CASREDGNSYNEQFF.

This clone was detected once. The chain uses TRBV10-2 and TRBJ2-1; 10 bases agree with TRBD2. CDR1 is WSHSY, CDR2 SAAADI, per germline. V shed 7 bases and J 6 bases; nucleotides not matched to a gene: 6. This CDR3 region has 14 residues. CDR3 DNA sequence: TGCGCCAGCAACAGCGGGAGGGAACTCAATGAGCAGTTCTTC. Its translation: CASNSGRELNEQFF.

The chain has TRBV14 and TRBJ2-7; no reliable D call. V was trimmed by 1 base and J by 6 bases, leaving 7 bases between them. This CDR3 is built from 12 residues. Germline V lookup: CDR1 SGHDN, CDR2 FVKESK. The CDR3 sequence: CASSQVELEQYF. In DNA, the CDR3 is TGTGCCAGCAGCCAAGTAGAACTCGAGCAGTACTTC.